Reported below is one T cell receptor beta chain. Its antigen is not identified. The germline V gene has CDR1 MNHEY and CDR2 SVGAGI. The CDR3 runs 16 residues. Using eight separate reactions per sample, the authors generated cDNA. The UMIs carried a 6-nucleotide sample barcode, and they were added by template switching. From the 5' RACE reads, TCRdb lists one entry per CDR3 protein and no DNA. The repertoire table contains roughly 160,000 distinct CDR3 sequences. Unsorted whole blood yielded the total RNA, with T cells left unselected. The entry originates in a study of monozygotic twins with inflammatory bowel disease. Whole-study findings and limits: IBD patients showed reduced TCRbeta diversity (inverse Simpson) versus healthy co-twins.

The sample taken for sequencing was blood. The rearrangement links TRBV6-5 to TRBJ2-1; TCRdb's D call of TRBD1 is untestable without DNA. The TCR originated in a human donor with ulcerative colitis or Crohn's disease, or a healthy co-twin of an affected twin (not recorded which). CDR3 sequence reads: CASSYATGTGHNEQFF.